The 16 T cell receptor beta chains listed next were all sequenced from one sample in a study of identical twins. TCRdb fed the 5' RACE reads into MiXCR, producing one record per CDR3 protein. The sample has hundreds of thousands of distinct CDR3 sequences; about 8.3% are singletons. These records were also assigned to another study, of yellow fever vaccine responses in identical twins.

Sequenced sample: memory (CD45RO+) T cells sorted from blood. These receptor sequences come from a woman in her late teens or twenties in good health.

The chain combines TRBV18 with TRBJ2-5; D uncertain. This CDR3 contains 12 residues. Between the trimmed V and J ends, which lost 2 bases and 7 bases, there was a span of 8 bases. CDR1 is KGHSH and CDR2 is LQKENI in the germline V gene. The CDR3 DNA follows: TGTGCCAGCTCACCATTGACTCCGACCCAGTACTTC. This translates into CASSPLTPTQYF.

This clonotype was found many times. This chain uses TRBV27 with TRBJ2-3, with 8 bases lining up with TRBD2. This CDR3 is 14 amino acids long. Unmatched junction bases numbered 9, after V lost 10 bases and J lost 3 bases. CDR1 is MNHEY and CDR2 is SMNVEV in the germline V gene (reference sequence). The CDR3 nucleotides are TGTGCCACCGGGAGCGGGAGCATGACAGATACGCAGTATTTT. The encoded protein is CATGSGSMTDTQYF.

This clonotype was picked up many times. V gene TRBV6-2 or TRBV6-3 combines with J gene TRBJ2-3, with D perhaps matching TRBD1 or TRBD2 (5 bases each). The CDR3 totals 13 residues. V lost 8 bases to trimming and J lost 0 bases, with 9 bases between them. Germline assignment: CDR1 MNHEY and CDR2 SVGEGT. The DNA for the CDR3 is TGTGCCAGCCGGGACCACAGCACAGATACGCAGTATTTT. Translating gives CASRDHSTDTQYF.

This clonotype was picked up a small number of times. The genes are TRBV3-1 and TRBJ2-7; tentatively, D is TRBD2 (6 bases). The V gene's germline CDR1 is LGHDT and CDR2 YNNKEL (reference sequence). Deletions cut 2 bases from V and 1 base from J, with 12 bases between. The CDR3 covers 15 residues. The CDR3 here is CASSQFGGDSYEQYF. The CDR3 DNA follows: TGTGCCAGCAGCCAATTCGGCGGGGATTCCTACGAGCAGTACTTC.

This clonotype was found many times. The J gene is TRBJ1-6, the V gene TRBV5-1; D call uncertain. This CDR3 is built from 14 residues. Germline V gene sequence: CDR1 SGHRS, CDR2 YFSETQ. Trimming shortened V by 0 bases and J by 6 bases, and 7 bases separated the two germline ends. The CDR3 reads CASSLDSSNSPLHF. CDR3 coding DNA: TGCGCCAGCAGCTTGGACAGTAGTAATTCACCCCTCCACTTT.

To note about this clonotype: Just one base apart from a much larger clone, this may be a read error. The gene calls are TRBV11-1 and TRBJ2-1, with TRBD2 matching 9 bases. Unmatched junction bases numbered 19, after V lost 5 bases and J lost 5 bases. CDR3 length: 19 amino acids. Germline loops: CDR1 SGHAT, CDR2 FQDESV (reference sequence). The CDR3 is CASSPPQRGASGAHNEQFF. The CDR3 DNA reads TGTGCCAGCAGCCCCCCCCAACGCGGTGCTAGCGGGGCTCACAATGAGCAGTTCTTC.

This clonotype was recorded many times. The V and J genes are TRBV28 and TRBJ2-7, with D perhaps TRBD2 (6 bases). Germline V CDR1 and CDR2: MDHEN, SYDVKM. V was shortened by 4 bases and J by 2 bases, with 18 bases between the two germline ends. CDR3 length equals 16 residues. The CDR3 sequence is CASSSLGSGGPYEQYF. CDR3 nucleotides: TGTGCCAGCAGTTCCCTGGGTAGCGGAGGCCCCTACGAGCAGTACTTC.

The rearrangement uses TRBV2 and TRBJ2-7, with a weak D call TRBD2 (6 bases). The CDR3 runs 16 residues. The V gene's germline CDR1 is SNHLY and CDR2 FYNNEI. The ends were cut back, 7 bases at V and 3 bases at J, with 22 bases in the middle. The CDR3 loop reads CASKGSGPIGLYEQYF. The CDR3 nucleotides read TGTGCCAGCAAGGGTAGCGGCCCCATTGGACTCTACGAGCAGTACTTC.

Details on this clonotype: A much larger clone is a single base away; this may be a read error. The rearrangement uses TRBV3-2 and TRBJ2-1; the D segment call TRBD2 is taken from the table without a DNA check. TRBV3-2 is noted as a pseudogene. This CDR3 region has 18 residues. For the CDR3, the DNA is TGTGCCTGCAGGCCCGGGACTAGCGGGAGGGCCCGGTACAATGAGCAGTTCTTC. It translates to CACRPGTSGRARYNEQFF.

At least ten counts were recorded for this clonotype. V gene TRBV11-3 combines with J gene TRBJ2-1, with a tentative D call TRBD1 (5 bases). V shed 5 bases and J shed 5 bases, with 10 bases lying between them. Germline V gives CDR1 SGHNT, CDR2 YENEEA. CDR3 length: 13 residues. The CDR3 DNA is TGTGCCAGCAGCATCGACAGACACAATGAGCAGTTCTTC. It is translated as CASSIDRHNEQFF.

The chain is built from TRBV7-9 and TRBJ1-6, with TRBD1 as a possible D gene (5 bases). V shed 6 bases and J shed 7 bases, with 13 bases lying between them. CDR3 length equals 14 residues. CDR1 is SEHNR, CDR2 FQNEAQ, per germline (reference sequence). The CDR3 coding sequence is TGTGCCAGCAGTGAGGGGATAGCGAATTCACCCCTCCACTTT. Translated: CASSEGIANSPLHF.

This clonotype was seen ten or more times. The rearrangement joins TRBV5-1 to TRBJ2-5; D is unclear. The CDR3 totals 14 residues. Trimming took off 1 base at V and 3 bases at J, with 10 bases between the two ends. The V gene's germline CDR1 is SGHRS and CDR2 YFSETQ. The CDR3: CASSLSSVEETQYF. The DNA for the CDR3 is TGCGCCAGCAGCTTGTCCAGCGTAGAAGAGACCCAGTACTTC.

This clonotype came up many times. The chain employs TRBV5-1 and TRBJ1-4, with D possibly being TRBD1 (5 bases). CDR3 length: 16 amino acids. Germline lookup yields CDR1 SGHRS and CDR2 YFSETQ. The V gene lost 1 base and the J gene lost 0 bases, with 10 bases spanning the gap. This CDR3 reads CASSLTGYATNEKLFF. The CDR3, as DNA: TGCGCCAGCAGCTTGACAGGATATGCAACTAATGAAAAACTGTTTTTT.

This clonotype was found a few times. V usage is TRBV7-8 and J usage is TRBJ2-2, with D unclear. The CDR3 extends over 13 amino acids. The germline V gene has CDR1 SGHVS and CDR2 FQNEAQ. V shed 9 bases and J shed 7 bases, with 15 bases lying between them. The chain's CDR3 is CASSLVVGGELFF. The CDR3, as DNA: TGTGCCAGTTCCCTCGTGGTAGGCGGGGAGCTGTTTTTT. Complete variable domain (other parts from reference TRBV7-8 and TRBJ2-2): GAGVSQSPRYKVAKRGQDVALRCDPISGHVSLFWYQQALGQGPEFLTYFQNEAQLDKSGLPSDRFFAERPEGSVSTLKIQRTQQEDSAVYLCASSLVVGGELFFGEGSRLTVL.

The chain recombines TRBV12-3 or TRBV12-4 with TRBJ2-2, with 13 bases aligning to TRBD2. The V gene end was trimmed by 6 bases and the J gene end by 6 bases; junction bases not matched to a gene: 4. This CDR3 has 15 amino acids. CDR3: CASRLAGGPPGELFF. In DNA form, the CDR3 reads TGTGCCAGCAGACTAGCGGGGGGGCCCCCCGGGGAGCTGTTTTTT.

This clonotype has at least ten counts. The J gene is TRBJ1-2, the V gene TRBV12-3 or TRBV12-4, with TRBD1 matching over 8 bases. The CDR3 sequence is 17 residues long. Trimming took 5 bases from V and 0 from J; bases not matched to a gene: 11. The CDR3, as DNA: TGTGCCAGCAGTCCCTCTCACCCGGGACAGGCTAACTATGGCTACACCTTC. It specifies CASSPSHPGQANYGYTF.